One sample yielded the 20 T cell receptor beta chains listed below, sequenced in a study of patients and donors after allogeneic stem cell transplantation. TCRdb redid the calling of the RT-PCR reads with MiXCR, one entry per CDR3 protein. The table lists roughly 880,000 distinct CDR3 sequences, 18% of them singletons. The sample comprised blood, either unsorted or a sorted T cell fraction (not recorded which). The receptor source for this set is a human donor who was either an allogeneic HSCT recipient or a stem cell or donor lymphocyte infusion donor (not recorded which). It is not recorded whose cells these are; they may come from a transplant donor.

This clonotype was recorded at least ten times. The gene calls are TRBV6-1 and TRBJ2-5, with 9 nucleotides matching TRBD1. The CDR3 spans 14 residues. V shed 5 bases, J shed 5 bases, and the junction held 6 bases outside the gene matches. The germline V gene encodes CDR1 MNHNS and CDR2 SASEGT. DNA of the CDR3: TGTGCCAGCAGTCCCACAGGGGGCGCGGAGACCCAGTACTTC. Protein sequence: CASSPTGGAETQYF.

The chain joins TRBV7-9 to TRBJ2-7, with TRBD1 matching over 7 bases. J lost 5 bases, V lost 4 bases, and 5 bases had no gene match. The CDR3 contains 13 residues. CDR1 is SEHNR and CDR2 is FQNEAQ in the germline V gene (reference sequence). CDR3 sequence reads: CASSYRGFDEQYF. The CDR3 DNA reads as TGTGCCAGCAGCTACAGGGGATTCGACGAGCAGTACTTC.

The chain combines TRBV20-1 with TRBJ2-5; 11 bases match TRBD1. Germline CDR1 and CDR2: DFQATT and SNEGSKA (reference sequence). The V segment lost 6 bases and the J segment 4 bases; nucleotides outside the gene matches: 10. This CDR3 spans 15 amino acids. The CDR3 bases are TGCAGTGCCATTTCCGGGACAGGGGGGGGAGAGACCCAGTACTTC. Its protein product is CSAISGTGGGETQYF.

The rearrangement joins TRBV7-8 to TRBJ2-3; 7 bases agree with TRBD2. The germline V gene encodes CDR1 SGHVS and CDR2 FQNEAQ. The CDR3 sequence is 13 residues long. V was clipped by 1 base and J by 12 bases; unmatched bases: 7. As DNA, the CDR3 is TGTGCCAGCAGCTTAGGGGGGAGGGGCTCCCAGTATTTT. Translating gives CASSLGGRGSQYF.

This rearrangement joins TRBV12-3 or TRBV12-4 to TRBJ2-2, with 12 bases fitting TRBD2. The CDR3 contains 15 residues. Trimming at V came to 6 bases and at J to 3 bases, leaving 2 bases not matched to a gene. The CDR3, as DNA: TGTGCCAGCAGGGGGACTAGCGGGTACACCGGGGAGCTGTTTTTT. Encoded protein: CASRGTSGYTGELFF.

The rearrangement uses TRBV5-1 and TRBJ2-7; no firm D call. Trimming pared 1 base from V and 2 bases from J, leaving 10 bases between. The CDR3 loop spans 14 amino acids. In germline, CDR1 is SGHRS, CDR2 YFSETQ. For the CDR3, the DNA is TGCGCCAGCAGCTTGAAGGGCACAACCTACGAGCAGTACTTC. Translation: CASSLKGTTYEQYF.

The CDR3 region has the DNA TGTGCCAGCAGCCTTCAAGGACAGGCATGGGATCAGTTCTTC. This gives the protein CASSLQGQAWDQFF. V gene TRBV7-8 combines with J gene TRBJ2-1; 7 bases fit TRBD1. V shed 5 bases and J 13 bases; nucleotides not matched to a gene: 14. This CDR3 comprises 14 residues. CDR1 and CDR2 (germline): SGHVS, FQNEAQ.

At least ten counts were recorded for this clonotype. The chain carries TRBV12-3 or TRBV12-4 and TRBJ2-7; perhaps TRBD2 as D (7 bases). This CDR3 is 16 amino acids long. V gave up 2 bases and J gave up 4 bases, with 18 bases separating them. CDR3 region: CASSLKVGGLIYEQYF. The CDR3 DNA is TGTGCCAGCAGTTTAAAAGTAGGGGGACTAATTTACGAGCAGTACTTC.

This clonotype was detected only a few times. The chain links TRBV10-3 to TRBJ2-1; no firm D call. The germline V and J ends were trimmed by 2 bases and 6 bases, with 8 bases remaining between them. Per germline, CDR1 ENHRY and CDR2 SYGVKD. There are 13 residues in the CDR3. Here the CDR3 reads CAISEVRANEQFF. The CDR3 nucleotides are TGTGCCATCAGTGAGGTTAGGGCCAATGAGCAGTTCTTC.

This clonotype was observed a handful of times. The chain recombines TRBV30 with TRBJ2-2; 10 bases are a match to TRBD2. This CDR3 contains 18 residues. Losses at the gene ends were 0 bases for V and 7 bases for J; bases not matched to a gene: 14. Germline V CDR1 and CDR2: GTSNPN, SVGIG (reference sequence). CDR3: CAWSVQGPSGRAVGELFF. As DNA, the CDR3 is TGTGCCTGGAGTGTACAAGGACCGAGCGGGAGGGCCGTCGGGGAGCTGTTTTTT.

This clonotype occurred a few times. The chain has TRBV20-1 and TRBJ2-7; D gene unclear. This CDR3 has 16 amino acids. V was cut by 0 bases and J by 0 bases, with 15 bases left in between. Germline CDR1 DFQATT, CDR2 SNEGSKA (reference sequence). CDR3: CSARDFWTQSSYEQYF. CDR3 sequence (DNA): TGCAGTGCTAGAGATTTTTGGACGCAGAGCTCCTACGAGCAGTACTTC.

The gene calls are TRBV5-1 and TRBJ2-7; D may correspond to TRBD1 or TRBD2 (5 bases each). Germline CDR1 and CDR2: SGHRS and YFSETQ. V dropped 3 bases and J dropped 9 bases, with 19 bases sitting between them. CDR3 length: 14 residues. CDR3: CASSSEHYRDGQYF. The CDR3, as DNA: TGCGCCAGCAGCTCGGAGCATTATCGGGACGGGCAGTACTTC.

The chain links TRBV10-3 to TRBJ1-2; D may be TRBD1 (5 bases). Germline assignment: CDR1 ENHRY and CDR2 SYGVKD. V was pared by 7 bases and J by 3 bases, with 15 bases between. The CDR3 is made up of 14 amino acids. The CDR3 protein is CAIMLRGLHYGYTF. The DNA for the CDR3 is TGTGCCATCATGCTACGGGGCCTCCACTATGGCTACACCTTC.

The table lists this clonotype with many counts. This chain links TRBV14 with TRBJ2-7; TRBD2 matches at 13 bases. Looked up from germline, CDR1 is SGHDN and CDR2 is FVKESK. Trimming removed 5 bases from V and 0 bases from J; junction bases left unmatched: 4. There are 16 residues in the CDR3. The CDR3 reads CASSLGLAGTSYEQYF. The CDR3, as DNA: TGTGCCAGCAGCTTGGGACTAGCGGGGACCTCCTACGAGCAGTACTTC.

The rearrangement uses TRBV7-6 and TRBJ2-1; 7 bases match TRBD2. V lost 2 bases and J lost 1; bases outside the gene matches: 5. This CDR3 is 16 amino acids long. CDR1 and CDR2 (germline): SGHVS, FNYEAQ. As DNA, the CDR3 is TGTGCCAGCAGCTTAAGTAGCGGGTGGTCCTACAATGAGCAGTTCTTC. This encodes CASSLSSGWSYNEQFF.

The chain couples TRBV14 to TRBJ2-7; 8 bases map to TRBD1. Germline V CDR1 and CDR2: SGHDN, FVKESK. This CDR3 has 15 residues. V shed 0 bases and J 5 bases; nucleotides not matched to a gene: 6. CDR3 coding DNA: TGTGCCAGCAGCCAAGAGTGGACAGGGTTTAACGAGCAGTACTTC. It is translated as CASSQEWTGFNEQYF.

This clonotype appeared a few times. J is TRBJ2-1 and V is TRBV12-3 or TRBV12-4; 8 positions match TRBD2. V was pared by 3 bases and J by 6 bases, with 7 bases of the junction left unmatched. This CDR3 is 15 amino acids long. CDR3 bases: TGTGCCAGCAGTTTCTCGGGAGGGCCCCCCAATGAGCAGTTCTTC. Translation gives CASSFSGGPPNEQFF.

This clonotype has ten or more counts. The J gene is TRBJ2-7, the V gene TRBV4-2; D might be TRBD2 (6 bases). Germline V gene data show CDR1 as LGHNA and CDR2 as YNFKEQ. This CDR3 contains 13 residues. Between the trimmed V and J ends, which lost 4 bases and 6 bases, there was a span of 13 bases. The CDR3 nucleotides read TGTGCCAGCAGCCCCGCGGACTACCCCGAGCAGTACTTC. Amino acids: CASSPADYPEQYF.

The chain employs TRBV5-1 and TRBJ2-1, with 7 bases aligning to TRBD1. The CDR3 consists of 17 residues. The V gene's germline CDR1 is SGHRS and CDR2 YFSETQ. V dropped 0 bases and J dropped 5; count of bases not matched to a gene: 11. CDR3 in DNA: TGCGCCAGCAGCTTGGGAGTAAGAGACAGGGCGCACAATGAGCAGTTCTTC. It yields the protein CASSLGVRDRAHNEQFF.

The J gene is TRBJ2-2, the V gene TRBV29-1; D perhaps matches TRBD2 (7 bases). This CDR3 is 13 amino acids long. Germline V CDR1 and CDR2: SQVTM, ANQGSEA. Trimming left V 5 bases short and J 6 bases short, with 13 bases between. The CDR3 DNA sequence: TGCAGCGTTCGGAGGGGGGGGGCCGGGGAGCTGTTTTTT. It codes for CSVRRGGAGELFF.